This T cell receptor (beta chain) was identified during a study of T cell changes during pregnancy in multiple sclerosis. Assay: immunoSEQ multiplex PCR; the TCRdb copy retains only in-frame clones and omits some. The sample records tens of thousands of clones, about 85% being singletons. Trimming took 4 bases from V and 5 from J; bases not matched to a gene: 8. The CDR3 loop spans 14 amino acids. The germline V gene has CDR1 SGHRS and CDR2 YFSETQ. The sequence was obtained from a female donor with multiple sclerosis, enrolled in a pregnancy study. The chain has TRBV5-1 and TRBJ2-5, with TRBD2 identical over 7 bases. Source: CD4+ T cells from peripheral blood mononuclear cells, taken before pregnancy. CDR3 loop: CASSQRTRLETQYF. The CDR3 DNA is TGCGCCAGCAGCCAGAGGACTAGATTGGAGACCCAGTACTTC.